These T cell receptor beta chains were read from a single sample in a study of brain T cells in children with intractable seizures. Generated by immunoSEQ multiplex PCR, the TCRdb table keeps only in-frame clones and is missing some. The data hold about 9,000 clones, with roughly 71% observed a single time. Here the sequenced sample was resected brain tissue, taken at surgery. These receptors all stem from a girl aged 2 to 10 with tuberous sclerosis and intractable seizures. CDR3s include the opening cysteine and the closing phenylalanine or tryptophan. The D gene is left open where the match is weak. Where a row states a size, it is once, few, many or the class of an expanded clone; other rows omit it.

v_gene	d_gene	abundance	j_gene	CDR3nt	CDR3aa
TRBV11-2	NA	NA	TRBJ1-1	TGTGCCAGCAGCTTGGTACTCACCACTGAAGCTTTCTTT	CASSLVLTTEAFF
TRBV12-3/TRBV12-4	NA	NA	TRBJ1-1	TGTGCCAGCAGTTCCTCGGTGAACACTGAAGCTTTCTTT	CASSSSVNTEAFF
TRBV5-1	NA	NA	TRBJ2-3	TGCGCCAGCTGGGACACAGGTGGCACAGATACGCAGTATTTT	CASWDTGGTDTQYF
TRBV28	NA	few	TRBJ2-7	TGTGCCAGCAGTCCTGGGGCGGACGGGTACGAGCAGTACTTC	CASSPGADGYEQYF
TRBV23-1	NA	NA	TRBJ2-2	TGCGCCAGCAGTCAATCCCGGTTCTTGGAAGCGAACACCGGGGAGCTGTTTTTT	CASSQSRFLEANTGELFF
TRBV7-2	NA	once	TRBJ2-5	TGTGCCAGCAGCCCGAGACGGATGGAGACCCAGTACTTC	CASSPRRMETQYF
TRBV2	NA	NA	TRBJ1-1	TGTGCCCGCAGTGTGGGGGGGGGTGCGGACGCTGAAGCTTTCTTT	CARSVGGGADAEAFF
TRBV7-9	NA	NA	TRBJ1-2	TGTGCCAGCAGCTTACATGCAGCTAACTATGGCTACACCTTC	CASSLHAANYGYTF
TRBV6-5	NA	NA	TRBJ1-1	TGTGCCAGTATAGGGTCGTTCACTGAAGCTTTCTTT	CASIGSFTEAFF
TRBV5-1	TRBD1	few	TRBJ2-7	TGCGCCAGCAGCTTGGCCCCCGGGACAGGACCCTACGAGCAGTACTTC	CASSLAPGTGPYEQYF
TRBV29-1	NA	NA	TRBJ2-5	TGCAGCGTTGACGGATACCAAGAGACCCAGTACTTC	CSVDGYQETQYF
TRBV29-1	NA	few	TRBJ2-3	TGCAGCGTTGAGGCAGGCACAGATACGCAGTATTTT	CSVEAGTDTQYF
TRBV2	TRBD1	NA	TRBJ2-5	TGTGCCAGCAGTGCCGGACAGGGGAGTCAGACCCAGTACTTC	CASSAGQGSQTQYF
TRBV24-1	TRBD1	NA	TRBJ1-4	TGTGCCACCAGAAATTGGCCCACGGGACAGGGTATTTCCGAAAAACTGTTTTTT	CATRNWPTGQGISEKLFF
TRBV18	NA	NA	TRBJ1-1	TGTGCCAGCTCGCGCAGGGGGAACACTGAAGCTTTCTTT	CASSRRGNTEAFF
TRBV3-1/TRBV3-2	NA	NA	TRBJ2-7	TGTGCCAGCAGCCAATATTACAGCCAGTACGGGCAGTACTTC	CASSQYYSQYGQYF
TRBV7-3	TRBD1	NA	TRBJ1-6	TGTGCCAGCAGCAGGACAGGGCTGGATTCACCCCTCCACTTT	CASSRTGLDSPLHF
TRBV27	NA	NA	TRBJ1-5	TGTGCCAGCAGTTTTTACGGGGGCAATCAGCCCCAGCATTTT	CASSFYGGNQPQHF
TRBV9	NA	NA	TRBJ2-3	TGTGCCAGCAGCGTAGAGCGTACTAACACAGATACGCAGTATTTT	CASSVERTNTDTQYF
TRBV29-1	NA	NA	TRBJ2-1	TGCAGCGTTGAAGATCGCAATGAGCAGTTCTTC	CSVEDRNEQFF
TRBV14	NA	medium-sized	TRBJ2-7	TGTGCCAGCAGCCAAGATGTCTGGAACGAGCAGTACTTC	CASSQDVWNEQYF
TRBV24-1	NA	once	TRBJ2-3	TGTGCCACCACAGGGCCCAGGGCAGATACGCAGTATTTT	CATTGPRADTQYF
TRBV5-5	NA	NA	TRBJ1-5	TGTGCCAGCAGCAAGGACAGCAGCAATCAGCCCCAGCATTTT	CASSKDSSNQPQHF
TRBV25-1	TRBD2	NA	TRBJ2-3	TGTGCCAGCAGTGATCCTGGGAGGGGCGCAGATACGCAGTATTTT	CASSDPGRGADTQYF
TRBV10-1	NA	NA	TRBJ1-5	TGCGCCAGCAGTGCGGGCCCGAATCAGCCCCAGCATTTT	CASSAGPNQPQHF
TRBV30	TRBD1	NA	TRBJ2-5	TGTGCCTGGAGTGTATTACAGGGGGAGACCCAGTACTTC	CAWSVLQGETQYF
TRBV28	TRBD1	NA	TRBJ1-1	TGTGCCAGCAGTACAGGGGGGGGGACTGAAGCTTTCTTT	CASSTGGGTEAFF
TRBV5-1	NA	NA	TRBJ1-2	TGCGCCAGCAGCTTGGCCGGGGGTACTGATGGCTACACCTTC	CASSLAGGTDGYTF
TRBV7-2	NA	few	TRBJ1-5	TGTGCCAGCAGCCCCCGAGGGGGGGTTGGCAATCAGCCCCAGCATTTT	CASSPRGGVGNQPQHF
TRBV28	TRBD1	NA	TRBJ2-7	TGTGCCAGCAGTTCTTTGACAGGGGGTCCCTACTACGAGCAGTACTTC	CASSSLTGGPYYEQYF
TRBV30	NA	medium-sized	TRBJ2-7	TGTGCCTGGAGTCCCTTAGAGAGGGCCGAGCAGTACTTC	CAWSPLERAEQYF
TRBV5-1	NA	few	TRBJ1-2	TGCGCCAGCAGCTTGTCCGGGCTCTATGGCTACACCTTC	CASSLSGLYGYTF
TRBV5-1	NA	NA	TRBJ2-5	TGCGCCAGCAGCTTGGGGCGGGGGCGACAAGAGACCCAGTACTTC	CASSLGRGRQETQYF
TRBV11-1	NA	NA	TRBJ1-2	TGTGCCAGCAGCCCGGGGGGAGAGAGGATTGGCTACACCTTC	CASSPGGERIGYTF
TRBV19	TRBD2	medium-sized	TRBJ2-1	TGTGCCAGTAGTACCGGGGGGGCCTTGGGTGAGCAGTTCTTC	CASSTGGALGEQFF
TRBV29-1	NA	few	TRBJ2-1	TGCAGCGTTGCCCCAGGCCTTCCCTACAATGAGCAGTTCTTC	CSVAPGLPYNEQFF
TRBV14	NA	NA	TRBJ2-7	TGTGCCAGCAGCCCCGGAGAGGGAATGAAGAGAAACGAGCAGTACTTC	CASSPGEGMKRNEQYF
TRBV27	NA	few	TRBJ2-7	TGTGCCAGCAGTTCCCGGGACAAGAGATACGAGCAGTACTTC	CASSSRDKRYEQYF
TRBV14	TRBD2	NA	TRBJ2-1	TGTGCCAGCGTTAAACGGGGGGGGAAATACAATGAGCAGTTCTTC	CASVKRGGKYNEQFF
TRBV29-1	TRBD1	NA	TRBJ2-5	TGCAGCGTTGAAGGAGGGGGCTATGGAGAGACCCAGTACTTC	CSVEGGGYGETQYF
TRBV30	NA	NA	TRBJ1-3	TGTGCCTGGAGTCCTGGCAGGGGTCGAAACACCATATATTTT	CAWSPGRGRNTIYF
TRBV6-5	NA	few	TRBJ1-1	TGTGCCAGCAGTTACGATGGGGGCAGGAGGAACACTGAAGCTTTCTTT	CASSYDGGRRNTEAFF